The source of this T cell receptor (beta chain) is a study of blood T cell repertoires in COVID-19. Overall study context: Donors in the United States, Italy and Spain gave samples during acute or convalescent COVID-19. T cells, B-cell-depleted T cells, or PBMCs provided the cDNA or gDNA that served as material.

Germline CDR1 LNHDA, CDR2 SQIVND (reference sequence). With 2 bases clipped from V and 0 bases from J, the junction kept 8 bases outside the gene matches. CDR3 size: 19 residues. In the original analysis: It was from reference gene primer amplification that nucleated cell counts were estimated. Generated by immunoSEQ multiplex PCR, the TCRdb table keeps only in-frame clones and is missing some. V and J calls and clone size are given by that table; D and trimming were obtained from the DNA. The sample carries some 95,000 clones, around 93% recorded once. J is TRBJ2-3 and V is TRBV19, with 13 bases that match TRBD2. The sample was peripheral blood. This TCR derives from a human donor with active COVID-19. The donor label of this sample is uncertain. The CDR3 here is CASSIRGTSGAPSTDTQYF. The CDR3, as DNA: TGTGCCAGTAGTATACGAGGGACTAGCGGGGCCCCTAGCACAGATACGCAGTATTTT.